Listed below are T cell receptor beta chains from one sample, sequenced in a study of T cells in tuberculosis. The data were produced by immunoSEQ multiplex PCR, yet TCRdb's version contains in-frame clones alone and is incomplete. Of tens of thousands of clones listed, 85% to 95% are singletons. Sequenced: PBMCs. These receptors were collected from a donor aged 10 to 29 with latent tuberculosis or without tuberculosis infection. Some clones in this sample may be carry-over from other donors' samples. Each CDR3 is given with its conserved first and last residue. D genes are given only for firm matches. Clone size appears in some rows only: once, few, many, or a class for an expanded clone.

cdr3_aa cdr3_nt d_call j_call v_call clone_size
CASSPGTSATNEKLFF TGCGCCAGCTCCCCCGGGACATCTGCAACTAATGAAAAACTGTTTTTT - TRBJ1-4 TRBV5-1 -
CASSRTGGSWEKLFF TGTGCCAGCAGTCGGACAGGGGGAAGTTGGGAAAAACTGTTTTTT TRBD1 TRBJ1-4 TRBV28 once
CASSHRLAAYNEQFF TGTGCCAGCAGCCATCGGTTAGCGGCATACAATGAGCAGTTCTTC - TRBJ2-1 TRBV28 -
CASSTLAATSF TGTGCCAGCAGCACGCTAGCGGCCACCAGCTTC TRBD2 TRBJ2-7 TRBV7-9 -
CASRGGLQTNYGYTF TGCGCCAGCAGGGGGGGACTCCAGACTAACTATGGCTACACCTTC - TRBJ1-2 TRBV5-1 -
CASCSRTGSNQPQHF TGTGCCAGTTGCTCCAGGACAGGGAGCAATCAGCCCCAGCATTTT TRBD1 TRBJ1-5 TRBV19 -
CARVRGGGNYGYTF TGTGCCAGGGTACGAGGAGGGGGCAACTATGGCTACACCTTC TRBD1 TRBJ1-2 TRBV5-4 -
CASSYGSSGGRYEQYF TGTGCCAGCAGTTACGGGTCGTCAGGGGGTCGGTACGAGCAGTACTTC TRBD1 TRBJ2-7 TRBV6-5 once
CSVEGQGYGYTF TGCAGCGTTGAGGGACAGGGCTATGGCTACACCTTC TRBD1 TRBJ1-2 TRBV29-1 -
CASSYGTGSNYGYTF TGTGCCAGCAGTTACGGGACAGGGAGTAACTATGGCTACACCTTC TRBD1 TRBJ1-2 TRBV6-5 once
CATSRDISGRYEQYF TGTGCCACCAGCAGAGACATTAGCGGGAGATACGAGCAGTACTTC TRBD2 TRBJ2-7 TRBV15 -
CASSSLGEAQVYGYTF TGTGCCAGCAGTTCCTTAGGGGAAGCGCAGGTCTATGGCTACACCTTC - TRBJ1-2 TRBV25-1 -
CASSLTGRDEAFF TGCGCCAGCAGCCTGACAGGGAGAGATGAAGCTTTCTTT TRBD1 TRBJ1-1 TRBV10-1 -
CASSPRVATGELFF TGTGCCAGCTCCCCCCGGGTGGCCACCGGGGAGCTGTTTTTT - TRBJ2-2 TRBV7-9 -
CASSGHGQPREQYF TGCGCCAGCAGTGGGCACGGACAGCCGAGGGAGCAGTACTTC - TRBJ2-7 TRBV10-1 few
CASVPDRAQPQHF TGTGCCAGCGTTCCCGACAGGGCTCAGCCCCAGCATTTT - TRBJ1-5 TRBV12-1 -
CASSSPRQGIYEQFF TGTGCCAGCAGCTCACCCCGACAGGGGATTTATGAGCAGTTCTTC TRBD1 TRBJ2-1 TRBV7-9 -
CASSLSVPTEAFF TGTGCCAGCAGCCTGTCGGTACCCACTGAAGCTTTCTTT - TRBJ1-1 TRBV28 -
CAWRSSNTGELFF TGTGCCTGGAGGTCCTCGAACACCGGGGAGCTGTTTTTT - TRBJ2-2 TRBV30 -
CATSSPKGDRIYEQYF TGTGCCACCAGCAGTCCTAAAGGGGACAGGATCTACGAGCAGTACTTC TRBD1 TRBJ2-7 TRBV15 -
CASSHTYPPGELFF TGTGCCAGCAGCCATACTTATCCTCCCGGGGAGCTGTTTTTT - TRBJ2-2 TRBV13 -
CASSLGGSYEQYF TGTGCCAGCAGCCTCGGTGGCTCCTACGAGCAGTACTTC - TRBJ2-7 TRBV6-1 few
CASSETAGGRETQYF TGTGCCAGCAGTGAGACGGCGGGGGGGCGAGAGACCCAGTACTTC TRBD2 TRBJ2-5 TRBV6-4 once
CASSTPGTGELFF TGCGCCAGCAGCACCCCAGGCACCGGGGAGCTGTTTTTT - TRBJ2-2 TRBV5-1 -
CASSGVAGSYNEQFF TGTGCCAGCAGTGGGGTAGCGGGGAGCTACAATGAGCAGTTCTTC TRBD2 TRBJ2-1 TRBV2 -
CASSRIPGQGAGGYTF TGCGCCAGCAGCCGTATCCCCGGACAGGGGGCAGGGGGCTACACCTTC TRBD1 TRBJ1-2 TRBV4-1 -
CASSLGHAGALGNTIYF TGCGCCAGCAGCTTGGGACACGCGGGAGCTCTGGGGAACACCATATATTTT - TRBJ1-3 TRBV5-1 -
CASSDRWSSGNTIYF TGTGCCAGCAGCGACAGGTGGAGCTCTGGAAACACCATATATTTT - TRBJ1-3 TRBV2 -
CASSLSRANEQFF TGTGCCAGCAGTTTATCAAGAGCAAATGAGCAGTTCTTC - TRBJ2-1 TRBV27 -
CSARAGTGTRF TGCAGTGCTAGAGCCGGGACAGGGACTCGATTT TRBD1 TRBJ1-1 TRBV20-1 -
CASSSGTGIFF TGTGCCAGCAGCTCCGGGACAGGTATTTTCTTT TRBD1 TRBJ1-1 TRBV9 -
CASSIRHEAFF TGTGCCAGTAGTATACGACATGAAGCTTTCTTT - TRBJ1-1 TRBV19 -
CASSQRDRETGELFF TGTGCCAGCAGCCAAAGGGACAGGGAGACCGGGGAGCTGTTTTTT TRBD1 TRBJ2-2 TRBV4-2 once
CASSISWASNTGELFF TGTGCCAGTAGTATAAGTTGGGCTTCGAACACCGGGGAGCTGTTTTTT - TRBJ2-2 TRBV19 -
CASSAGQNYNSPLHF TGTGCCAGCAGTGCGGGACAGAATTATAATTCACCCCTCCACTTT TRBD1 TRBJ1-6 TRBV27 -
CASSQVTGNLYGYTF TGCGCCAGCAGCCAAGTGACAGGGAATCTCTATGGCTACACCTTC TRBD1 TRBJ1-2 TRBV4-1 -
CASTTTGAPEAFF TGTGCCAGCACCACAACAGGGGCCCCTGAAGCTTTCTTT TRBD1 TRBJ1-1 TRBV7-9 -
CASGVGQAVNEKLFF TGTGCTAGTGGTGTGGGACAGGCCGTTAATGAAAAACTGTTTTTT TRBD1 TRBJ1-4 TRBV12-5 -
CASRLPSTDTQYF TGTGCCAGCCGACTTCCCAGCACAGATACGCAGTATTTT - TRBJ2-3 TRBV6-5 -
CASTFEAAHSGNTIYF TGCGCCAGCACCTTCGAGGCAGCGCACTCTGGAAACACCATATATTTT - TRBJ1-3 TRBV4-1 -
CASSLGVGDFTDTQYF TGCGCCAGCAGCTTAGGGGTGGGGGACTTCACAGATACGCAGTATTTT - TRBJ2-3 TRBV5-1 -